A single sample gave rise to the 30 T cell receptor beta chains below, sequenced in a study of blood T cell repertoires in COVID-19. Sequenced by immunoSEQ multiplex PCR; TCRdb stores in-frame clones only, minus some. There are around 58,000 clones in the sample; more than 80% occur only once, and about 15% lies in the top ten. The sequenced sample consisted of peripheral blood. The receptors derive from a human donor with active COVID-19. The donor label of this sample is uncertain.

The DNA of the CDR3 is TGTGCCAGCAGGCCGGGAGGGTCGATGGGAGCTTTCTTT. Translation gives CASRPGGSMGAFF. This rearrangement joins TRBV27 to TRBJ1-1; D unresolved. The CDR3 length is 13 residues. V was pared by 6 bases and J by 10 bases, with 18 bases between. Germline assignment: CDR1 MNHEY and CDR2 SMNVEV (reference sequence).

The chain couples TRBV6-6 to TRBJ1-2; 7 bases map to TRBD1. Trimming cost V 5 bases and J 10 bases; bases outside gene matches: 10. The V gene's germline CDR1 is MNHNY and CDR2 SVGAGI (reference sequence). This CDR3 comprises 13 residues. CDR3 nucleotide sequence: TGTGCCAGCAGTACAACAGGGGCCTTAAACTACACCTTC. Residues: CASSTTGALNYTF.

The V call is TRBV24-1, the J call TRBJ2-5; 7 nucleotides line up with TRBD2. The CDR3 consists of 14 residues. CDR1 and CDR2 from the germline V gene are KGHDR and SFDVKD. V trimming: 10 bases; J trimming: 1 base; junction bases outside the gene matches: 8. The CDR3 DNA reads as TGTGCCACTCTAAGCGGGGTTAGCCAAGAGACCCAGTACTTC. Translated: CATLSGVSQETQYF.

This chain joins TRBV5-1 and TRBJ2-3; 9 bases are a match to TRBD2. This CDR3 has 15 residues. Germline-derived CDR1 and CDR2 are SGHRS and YFSETQ. V dropped 0 bases and J dropped 3; count of bases not matched to a gene: 2. CDR3 residues: CASSLVAGGTDTQYF. The CDR3 DNA follows: TGCGCCAGCAGCTTGGTGGCGGGGGGGACAGATACGCAGTATTTT.

The chain couples TRBV4-1 to TRBJ2-3, with TRBD1 identical over 7 bases. V trimming: 2 bases; J trimming: 4 bases; junction bases outside the gene matches: 6. This CDR3 comprises 15 residues. Germline loops: CDR1 MGHRA, CDR2 YSYEKL. The CDR3 region has the DNA TGCGCCAGCAGCCAACCCGACAGGGCGCCAGATACGCAGTATTTT. Its translation: CASSQPDRAPDTQYF.

The V gene is TRBV2, the J gene TRBJ1-4; D perhaps matches TRBD1 (5 bases). This CDR3 contains 15 residues. V dropped 7 bases and J dropped 11 bases, with 23 bases sitting between them. The V gene's germline CDR1 is SNHLY and CDR2 FYNNEI. The CDR3 nucleotides are TGTGCCAGCACTAGGGGCGGGGCTCCTCCGGAGAAACTGTTTTTT. Translation gives CASTRGGAPPEKLFF.

This chain links TRBV27 with TRBJ2-7; D is unclear. Germline-derived CDR1 and CDR2 are MNHEY and SMNVEV (reference sequence). The CDR3 loop spans 16 amino acids. Trimming left V 0 bases short and J 0 bases short, with 12 bases between. The DNA for the CDR3 is TGTGCCAGCAGTTTATCGAGGCGACTGAGCTCCTACGAGCAGTACTTC. Its translation: CASSLSRRLSSYEQYF.

V is TRBV11-2 and J is TRBJ2-1; 7 positions match TRBD1. After removal of 7 bases from V and 5 bases from J, the junction contained 11 bases not matched to a gene. The CDR3 length is 15 residues. CDR1 and CDR2 from the germline V gene are SGHAT and FQNNGV. The CDR3 loop reads CASKGALSKNNEQFF. CDR3 sequence (DNA): TGTGCCAGCAAGGGGGCCTTAAGCAAAAACAATGAGCAGTTCTTC.

The V gene is TRBV7-2, the J gene TRBJ1-2; 7 bases are shared with TRBD1. This CDR3 has 12 amino acids. CDR1 is SGHTA, CDR2 FQGNSA, per germline. The CDR3 spells CAGGSRDYGYTF. The DNA of the CDR3 is TGTGCAGGGGGCAGCCGAGACTATGGCTACACCTTC.

The chain combines TRBV5-8 with TRBJ2-2; D perhaps matches TRBD2 (6 bases). Trimming cost V 7 bases and J 7 bases, with 17 bases left between them. The CDR3 runs 14 residues. The germline V gene encodes CDR1 SGHTS and CDR2 YDEGEE. The CDR3 loop is CASCPRAGNGELFF. In DNA, the CDR3 is TGTGCCAGCTGCCCTCGGGCGGGAAACGGGGAGCTGTTTTTT.

The chain couples TRBV27 to TRBJ1-3; 7 bases fit TRBD1. CDR1 MNHEY and CDR2 SMNVEV come from the germline V gene (reference sequence). Trimming took 5 bases from V and 0 from J; bases not matched to a gene: 4. This CDR3 spans 15 amino acids. The CDR3 coding sequence is TGTGCCAGCAGTCCCGACAGGGCCTCTGGAAACACCATATATTTT. Its translation: CASSPDRASGNTIYF.

The chain has TRBV6-5 and TRBJ2-2; D might be TRBD1 (6 bases). The CDR3 totals 11 residues. In germline, CDR1 is MNHEY, CDR2 SVGAGI. Between the trimmed V and J ends, which lost 7 bases and 7 bases, there was a span of 7 bases. The CDR3 reads CASTQGGELFF. CDR3 nucleotide sequence: TGTGCCAGCACACAGGGCGGGGAGCTGTTTTTT.

The chain is built from TRBV19 and TRBJ2-7, with TRBD1 as a possible D gene (5 bases). Germline V gives CDR1 LNHDA, CDR2 SQIVND (reference sequence). The CDR3 is 13 amino acids. The V end was cut by 8 bases, the J end by 4 bases, with 15 bases between. This chain's CDR3 is CASQAGLEYEQYF. The CDR3, as DNA: TGTGCCAGTCAGGCAGGGCTGGAGTACGAGCAGTACTTC.

The chain is built from TRBV13 and TRBJ1-1; no firm D call. Germline values: CDR1 PRHDT, CDR2 FYEKMQ (reference sequence). The CDR3 is made up of 13 amino acids. Trimming pared 1 base from V and 5 bases from J, leaving 8 bases between. CDR3 loop: CASSLAGSTEAFF. The CDR3 DNA is TGTGCCAGCAGCTTAGCGGGGAGTACTGAAGCTTTCTTT.

There are a few counts of this clone. J is TRBJ1-6 and V is TRBV27; D not certain. V lost 3 bases to trimming and J lost 5 bases, with 5 bases between them. The CDR3 is made up of 13 amino acids. Germline lookup yields CDR1 MNHEY and CDR2 SMNVEV (reference sequence). The CDR3 sequence is CASSFLNNSPLHF. The CDR3 bases are TGTGCCAGCAGTTTCTTAAATAATTCACCCCTCCACTTT.

The chain joins TRBV6-2 or TRBV6-3 to TRBJ2-3; 11 bases line up with TRBD2. The germline gives CDR1 MNHEY, CDR2 SVGEGT. The CDR3 covers 15 residues. V trimming: 6 bases; J trimming: 2 bases; junction bases outside the gene matches: 4. The CDR3 DNA reads TGTGCCAGCAGCCAGGGACTAGCGGACACAGATACGCAGTATTTT. This translates into CASSQGLADTDTQYF.

The J gene is TRBJ2-1, the V gene TRBV24-1; 8 positions agree with TRBD1. The CDR3 totals 14 residues. In germline, CDR1 is KGHDR, CDR2 SFDVKD. The trim removed 3 bases at V and 6 bases at J, leaving 3 bases unmatched. The CDR3 DNA sequence: TGTGCCACCAGTGATCGTGGGACAGGCAATGAGCAGTTCTTC. Its translation is CATSDRGTGNEQFF.

This chain connects TRBV18 to TRBJ2-1; no clear D. Looked up from germline, CDR1 is KGHSH and CDR2 is LQKENI. V lost 3 bases, J lost 8 bases, and 20 bases lay in between. There are 16 residues in the CDR3. CDR3 nucleotide sequence: TGTGCCAGCTCACCGCCCGGTCTTTCCCTAGGTGATGAGCAGTTCTTC. It yields the protein CASSPPGLSLGDEQFF.

The CDR3 DNA sequence: TGTGCCAGCAGTCCCCCCAGCCACTACTACGAGCAGTACTTC. This sequence encodes CASSPPSHYYEQYF. The V and J genes are TRBV28 and TRBJ2-7; D is unresolved. With 5 bases removed from V and 3 bases from J, the gap between germline ends came to 14 bases. The CDR3 is 14 amino acids. Germline CDR1 is MDHEN and CDR2 is SYDVKM.

The V gene is TRBV13, the J gene TRBJ1-1; tentative D call: TRBD1 (5 bases). Germline assignment: CDR1 PRHDT and CDR2 FYEKMQ (reference sequence). Trimming removed 5 bases from V and 8 bases from J, with 12 bases in between. This CDR3 spans 12 amino acids. CDR3 loop: CASSHRAGEAFF. For the CDR3, the DNA is TGTGCCAGCAGCCACCGGGCAGGGGAAGCTTTCTTT. Full variable domain (rest looked up from reference TRBV13 and TRBJ1-1): AAGVIQSPRHLIKEKRETATLKCYPIPRHDTVYWYQQGPGQDPQFLISFYEKMQSDKGSIPDRFSAQQFSDYHSELNMSSLELGDSALYFCASSHRAGEAFFGQGTRLTVV.

This clone came up once. The genes are TRBV5-1 and TRBJ1-1, with D hard to call. This CDR3 spans 13 amino acids. Germline V lookup: CDR1 SGHRS, CDR2 YFSETQ. The germline V and J ends were trimmed by 0 bases and 8 bases, with 11 bases remaining between them. CDR3 residues: CASSLVPGAEAFF. The CDR3 nucleotides read TGCGCCAGCAGCTTGGTTCCGGGAGCAGAAGCTTTCTTT.

This clone was detected once. The chain employs TRBV7-8 and TRBJ2-1; D gene unclear. V was trimmed by 4 bases and J by 7 bases, leaving 5 bases between them. Germline V lookup: CDR1 SGHVS, CDR2 FQNEAQ. The CDR3 runs 11 residues. CDR3 sequence reads: CASSSANEQFF. CDR3 nucleotides: TGTGCCAGCAGCTCCGCGAATGAGCAGTTCTTC.

CDR3 sequence: CASRETSNTIYF. Written as DNA, the CDR3 is TGTGCCAGCAGGGAGACCTCAAACACCATATATTTT. V and J are TRBV2 and TRBJ1-3; D gene ambiguous. Germline V CDR1 and CDR2: SNHLY, FYNNEI. V was pared by 6 bases and J by 6 bases, with 9 bases between. The CDR3 runs to 12 residues.

This chain links TRBV7-9 with TRBJ2-1, with a tentative D call TRBD2 (5 bases). Germline lookup yields CDR1 SEHNR and CDR2 FQNEAQ (reference sequence). This CDR3 has 12 amino acids. V dropped 5 bases and J dropped 4 bases, with 6 bases sitting between them. The CDR3 bases are TGTGCCAGCAGCCGGGATTACAATGAGCAGTTCTTC. This encodes CASSRDYNEQFF.

Only one count was recorded for this clone. The chain combines TRBV6-5 with TRBJ2-3; 7 bases fit TRBD1. The CDR3 extends over 13 amino acids. Germline loops: CDR1 MNHEY, CDR2 SVGAGI. J lost 6 bases, V lost 6 bases, and 6 bases had no gene match. CDR3 DNA: TGTGCCAGCAGCGTCGACAGGGAGGATACGCAGTATTTT. As protein: CASSVDREDTQYF.

The chain has TRBV29-1 and TRBJ1-6, with 8 bases that match TRBD1. From germline, CDR1 is SQVTM and CDR2 ANQGSEA. The CDR3 loop spans 14 amino acids. V lost 6 bases and J lost 6; bases outside the gene matches: 7. Here the CDR3 DNA reads TGCAGCGTGCGGACAGGGAGCGGTAATTCACCCCTCCACTTT. Residues: CSVRTGSGNSPLHF.

The rearrangement joins TRBV3-1 (or the pseudogene TRBV3-2) to TRBJ1-2; 8 nucleotides align to TRBD1. The germline CDR1 and CDR2 sequences are LGHDT and YNNKEL (reference sequence). The J segment lost 2 bases and the V segment lost 4 bases, leaving 9 bases of the junction unmatched. The CDR3 covers 16 residues. CDR3 region: CASSRRQGRRNYGYTF. The CDR3 nucleotides are TGTGCCAGCAGCCGCCGACAGGGGCGGAGAAACTATGGCTACACCTTC.

The chain joins TRBV4-1 to TRBJ2-5; 7 bases map to TRBD2. The germline V gene encodes CDR1 MGHRA and CDR2 YSYEKL. Trimming at V came to 1 base and at J to 2 bases, leaving 7 bases not matched to a gene. This CDR3 is built from 16 residues. The chain's CDR3 is CASSQGWGGSQETQYF. The CDR3 nucleotides read TGCGCCAGCAGCCAAGGTTGGGGAGGGTCTCAAGAGACCCAGTACTTC.

The chain recombines TRBV6-5 with TRBJ1-2; 7 bases align to TRBD1. J lost 6 bases, V lost 6 bases, and 7 bases had no gene match. Per germline, CDR1 MNHEY and CDR2 SVGAGI. The CDR3 sequence is 13 residues long. The CDR3 region is CASRKSGTDGYTF. The CDR3 bases are TGTGCCAGCAGAAAATCCGGGACAGATGGCTACACCTTC.

The gene calls are TRBV7-6 and TRBJ1-6; a possible D gene is TRBD1 (5 bases). The CDR3 runs 16 residues. Trimming pared 1 base from V and 4 bases from J, leaving 11 bases between. Per germline, CDR1 SGHVS and CDR2 FNYEAQ. The CDR3 DNA reads TGTGCCAGCAGCTTAGTGGGTCGGGGGTATAATTCACCCCTCCACTTT. Residues: CASSLVGRGYNSPLHF.